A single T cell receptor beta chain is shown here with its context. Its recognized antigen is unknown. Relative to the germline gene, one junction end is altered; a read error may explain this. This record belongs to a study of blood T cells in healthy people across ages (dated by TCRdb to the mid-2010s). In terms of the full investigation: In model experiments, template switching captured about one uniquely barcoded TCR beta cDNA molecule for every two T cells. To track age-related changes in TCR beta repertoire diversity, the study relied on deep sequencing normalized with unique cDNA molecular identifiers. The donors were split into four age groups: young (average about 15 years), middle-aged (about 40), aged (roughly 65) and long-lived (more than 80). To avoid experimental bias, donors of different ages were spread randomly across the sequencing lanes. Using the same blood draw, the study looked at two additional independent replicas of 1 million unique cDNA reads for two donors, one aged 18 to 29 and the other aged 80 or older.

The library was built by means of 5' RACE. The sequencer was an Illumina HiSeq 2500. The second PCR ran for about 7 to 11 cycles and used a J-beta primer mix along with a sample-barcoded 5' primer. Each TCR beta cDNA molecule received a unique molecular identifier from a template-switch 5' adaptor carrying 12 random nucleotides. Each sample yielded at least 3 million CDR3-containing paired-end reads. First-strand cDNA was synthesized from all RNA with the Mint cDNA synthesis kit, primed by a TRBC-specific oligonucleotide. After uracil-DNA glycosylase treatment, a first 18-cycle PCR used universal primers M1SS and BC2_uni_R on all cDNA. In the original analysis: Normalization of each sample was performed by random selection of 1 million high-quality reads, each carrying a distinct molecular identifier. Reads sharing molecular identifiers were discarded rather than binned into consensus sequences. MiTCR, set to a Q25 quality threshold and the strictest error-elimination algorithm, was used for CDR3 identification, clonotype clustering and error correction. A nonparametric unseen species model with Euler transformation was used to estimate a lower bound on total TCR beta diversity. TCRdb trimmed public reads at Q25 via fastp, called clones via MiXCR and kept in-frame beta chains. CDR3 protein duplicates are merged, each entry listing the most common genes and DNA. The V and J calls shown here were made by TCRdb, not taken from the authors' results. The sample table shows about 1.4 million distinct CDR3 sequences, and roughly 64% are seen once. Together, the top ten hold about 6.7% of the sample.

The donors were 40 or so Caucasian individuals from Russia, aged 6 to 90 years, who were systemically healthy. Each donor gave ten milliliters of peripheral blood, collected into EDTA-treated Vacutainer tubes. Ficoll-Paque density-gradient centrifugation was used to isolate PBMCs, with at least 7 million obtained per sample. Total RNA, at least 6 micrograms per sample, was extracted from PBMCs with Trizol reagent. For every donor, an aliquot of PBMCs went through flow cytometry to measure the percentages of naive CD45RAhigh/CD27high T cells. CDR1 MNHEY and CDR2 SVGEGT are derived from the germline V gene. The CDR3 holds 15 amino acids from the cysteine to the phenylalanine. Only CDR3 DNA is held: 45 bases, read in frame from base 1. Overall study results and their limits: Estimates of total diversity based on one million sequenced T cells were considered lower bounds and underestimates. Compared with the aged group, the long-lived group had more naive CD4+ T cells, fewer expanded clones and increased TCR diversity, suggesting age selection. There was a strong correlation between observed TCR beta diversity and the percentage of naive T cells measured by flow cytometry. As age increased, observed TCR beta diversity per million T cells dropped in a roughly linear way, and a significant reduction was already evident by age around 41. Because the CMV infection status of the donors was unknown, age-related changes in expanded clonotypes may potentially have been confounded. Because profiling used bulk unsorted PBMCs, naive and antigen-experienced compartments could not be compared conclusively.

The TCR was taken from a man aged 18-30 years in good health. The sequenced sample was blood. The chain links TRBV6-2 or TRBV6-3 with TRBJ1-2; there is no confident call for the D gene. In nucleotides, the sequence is TGTGCCAGCAGTTACTCGGGCGGCGGGGAATACGGCTACACTTTC. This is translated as CASSYSGGGEYGYTF.